These 26 T cell receptor beta chains share one sample of origin, sequenced in a study of breast tumors, draining lymph nodes, adjacent tissues. Breast cancer patients provided tissue from their axillary draining lymph nodes. A single record per CDR3 protein comes from TCRdb applying MiXCR to the multiplex PCR reads. The sample yields around 250,000 distinct CDR3 sequences, under 40% seen once. The material sequenced was axillary lymph node tissue. These receptor sequences come from a female donor with breast cancer. Some clones in this sample may be carry-over from other donors' samples.

As to this clonotype: One end of the junction varies from germline; a read error may be responsible. V is TRBV7-9 and J is TRBJ2-4; 8 nucleotides agree with TRBD2. CDR1 and CDR2 from the germline V gene are SEHNR and FQNEAQ (reference sequence). The CDR3 extends over 15 amino acids. CDR3 coding DNA: TGTGCCAGCAGCCTAGCCGGGAGGGGGAGCAACATTCAGTACTTC. Residues: CASSLAGRGSNIQYF.

The chain recombines TRBV5-4 with TRBJ1-2; D may be TRBD1 (5 bases). V gave up 8 bases and J gave up 4 bases, with 27 bases separating them. Germline lookup yields CDR1 SGHNT and CDR2 YYREEE (reference sequence). The CDR3 is 17 residues long. The CDR3 here is CASSPARGDGPGYGYTF. As DNA, the CDR3 is TGTGCCAGTAGTCCCGCCCGGGGGGACGGACCCGGCTATGGCTACACCTTC.

The CDR3 region is CASSRQNSYTF. CDR3 in DNA: TGTGCCAGCAGTAGACAGAATAGCTACACCTTC. The V call is TRBV28, the J call TRBJ1-2, with D possibly matching TRBD1 (5 bases). Trimming took 5 bases from V and 9 from J, leaving 10 bases between them. This CDR3 region has 11 residues. Per the germline V gene, CDR1 is MDHEN and CDR2 is SYDVKM.

V and J are TRBV5-6 and TRBJ2-5; 14 nucleotides align to TRBD2. This CDR3 region has 17 residues. Germline CDR1 is SGHDT and CDR2 is YYEEEE. Unmatched junction bases numbered 10, after V lost 4 bases and J lost 5 bases. The CDR3 DNA sequence: TGTGCCAGCAGCGAGGGGACTAGCGGGGGAGCCGGGGAGACCCAGTACTTC. Its protein is CASSEGTSGGAGETQYF.

A few counts support this clonotype. CDR3 nucleotides: TGTGCCAGCAGGCACCCAGGGGGCGGGTTGAGCAATCAGCCCCAGCATTTT. Protein product: CASRHPGGGLSNQPQHF. The chain has TRBV6-6 and TRBJ1-5; 8 nucleotides match TRBD1. CDR3 size: 17 residues. Germline CDR1 and CDR2: MNHNY and SVGAGI (reference sequence). V gave up 6 bases and J gave up 1 base; unmatched junction bases: 11.

This clonotype was seen only a few times. One base away lies a much larger clone, so this may be a sequencing read error. The chain is built from TRBV6-5 and TRBJ2-6; no definite D call. Germline V gene data show CDR1 as MNHEY and CDR2 as SVGAGI. This CDR3 spans 15 amino acids. The CDR3 here is CTSSRGTSGANVLTF. The CDR3, as DNA: TGTACCAGCAGCAGAGGAACCTCTGGGGCCAACGTCCTGACTTTC.

A note on this clonotype: Since no conserved phenylalanine or tryptophan closes the CDR3, a read error is the likely cause. The DNA is omitted, as the CDR3 cannot be located on it reliably, and the CDR3 follows TCRdb's listing. CDR3: CASRPLAG. V usage is TRBV11-3 and J usage is TRBJ1-3. Including both end residues, the CDR3 is 8 amino acids long. Germline CDR1 reads SGHNT; CDR2 reads YENEEA.

This clonotype was counted only a few times. The rearrangement uses TRBV20-1 and TRBJ2-5; 10 bases match TRBD2. Trimming at V came to 8 bases and at J to 5 bases, leaving 11 bases not matched to a gene. Germline CDR1 reads DFQATT; CDR2 reads SNEGSKA (reference sequence). The CDR3 loop spans 14 amino acids. CDR3 nucleotide sequence: TGCAGTCTAGTACTAGCGGGGCTTCAGGAGACCCAGTACTTC. Its protein is CSLVLAGLQETQYF.

This clonotype was seen at least ten times. This chain joins TRBV10-3 and TRBJ1-2, with TRBD1 identical over 9 bases. CDR1 and CDR2 from the germline V gene are ENHRY and SYGVKD. V lost 6 bases, J lost 4 bases, and 9 bases stayed unmatched. The CDR3 has 15 amino acids. The CDR3 region is CAIRSRDRAPYGYTF. CDR3 in DNA: TGTGCCATCAGGAGCCGGGACAGGGCCCCCTATGGCTACACCTTC.

This clonotype was detected many times. The chain combines TRBV18 with TRBJ2-7; D is uncertain. Germline CDR1 and CDR2: KGHSH and LQKENI. The CDR3 length is 13 residues. V was trimmed by 0 bases and J by 6 bases, leaving 9 bases between them. CDR3 in amino acids: CASSPPSGREQYF. The CDR3 region has the DNA TGTGCCAGCTCACCACCGTCCGGGCGCGAGCAGTACTTC.

This clonotype was counted ten times or more. The V gene is TRBV2, the J gene TRBJ1-5; no reliable D call. Trimming stripped 2 bases from V and 0 bases from J, with 8 bases between. Per germline, CDR1 SNHLY and CDR2 FYNNEI. CDR3 size: 15 residues. CDR3 in amino acids: CASSEYGNSNQPQHF. As DNA, the CDR3 is TGTGCCAGCAGTGAATACGGGAATAGCAATCAGCCCCAGCATTTT.

This clonotype was recorded many times. V and J are TRBV10-3 and TRBJ1-2; a weak D match, TRBD1 (6 bases). This CDR3 is 14 amino acids long. Trimming removed 11 bases at V and 0 bases at J, with 16 bases between. Germline V CDR1 and CDR2: ENHRY, SYGVKD. In DNA, the CDR3 is TGTGCCGTACCGACAGGCGGGACTAACTATGGCTACACCTTC. It translates to CAVPTGGTNYGYTF.

This clonotype showed up many times. The gene calls are TRBV7-8 and TRBJ2-1, with 10 positions matching TRBD2. V lost 4 bases, J lost 4 bases, and 7 bases stayed unmatched. Germline CDR1 SGHVS, CDR2 FQNEAQ. This CDR3 is 16 amino acids long. CDR3 loop: CASSSRLAGQYNEQFF. Here the CDR3 DNA reads TGTGCCAGCAGCTCAAGACTAGCGGGCCAATACAATGAGCAGTTCTTC. Full variable domain (remainder filled in from reference TRBV7-8 and TRBJ2-1): GAGVSQSPRYKVAKRGQDVALRCDPISGHVSLFWYQQALGQGPEFLTYFQNEAQLDKSGLPSDRFFAERPEGSVSTLKIQRTQQEDSAVYLCASSSRLAGQYNEQFFGPGTRLTVL.

There are many counts of this clonotype. The chain is built from TRBV20-1 and TRBJ2-3; no reliable D call. With 3 bases removed from V and 1 base from J, the gap between germline ends came to 11 bases. The germline gives CDR1 DFQATT, CDR2 SNEGSKA (reference sequence). This CDR3 contains 14 residues. The chain's CDR3 is CSARTLDGTDTQYF. The CDR3 DNA is TGCAGTGCTAGGACCCTTGATGGCACAGATACGCAGTATTTT.

This chain joins TRBV7-6 and TRBJ2-6; possibly TRBD1 or TRBD2 for D (6 bases each). The CDR3 extends over 13 amino acids. V gave up 3 bases and J gave up 11 bases, with 11 bases separating them. Germline values: CDR1 SGHVS, CDR2 FNYEAQ. The CDR3 region is CASSLGGADVLTF. In DNA, the CDR3 is TGTGCCAGCAGCTTGGGGGGCGCTGACGTCCTGACTTTC.

This clonotype was observed at least ten times. The chain uses TRBV10-3 and TRBJ1-2; D uncertain. Trimming left V 6 bases short and J 3 bases short, with 5 bases between. Looked up from germline, CDR1 is ENHRY and CDR2 is SYGVKD. The CDR3 runs to 11 residues. The CDR3 sequence is CAISKDYGYTF. As DNA, the CDR3 is TGTGCCATCAGCAAGGACTATGGCTACACCTTC.

This clonotype has at least ten counts. J is TRBJ2-3 and V is TRBV29-1; 10 nucleotides match TRBD1. Germline trimming cut 2 bases from V and 6 bases from J; bases unmatched to any gene: 2. This CDR3 contains 13 residues. The V gene's germline CDR1 is SQVTM and CDR2 ANQGSEA. The chain's CDR3 is CSVERTGGDTQYF. The DNA for the CDR3 is TGCAGCGTTGAACGGACAGGGGGGGATACGCAGTATTTT.

The chain has TRBV7-9 and TRBJ1-1, with TRBD1 matching 9 bases. Trimming cost V 8 bases and J 1 base; bases outside gene matches: 5. CDR3 length equals 14 residues. CDR1 and CDR2 (germline): SEHNR, FQNEAQ (reference sequence). The CDR3 DNA reads TGTGCCAGCGCTAAGGGACAGGGGAACACTGAAGCTTTCTTT. Translating it yields CASAKGQGNTEAFF.

CDR3 amino acids: CASSTKGGHNEQFF. The DNA of the CDR3 is TGTGCCAGCAGCACCAAGGGAGGCCACAATGAGCAGTTCTTC. The chain employs TRBV5-4 and TRBJ2-1, with D possibly TRBD2 on 6 matching bases. The V and J ends lost 4 bases and 5 bases respectively, with 13 bases between them. The CDR3 sequence is 14 residues long. Per the germline V gene, CDR1 is SGHNT and CDR2 is YYREEE (reference sequence).

This clonotype was recorded many times. The chain joins TRBV11-2 to TRBJ1-6; no reliable D call. The germline V gene has CDR1 SGHAT and CDR2 FQNNGV. The V gene lost 2 bases and the J gene lost 0 bases, with 5 bases spanning the gap. The CDR3 is made up of 15 amino acids. In nucleotides, the CDR3 is TGTGCCAGCAGCTTAATTAGCTCCTATAATTCACCCCTCCACTTT. Protein product: CASSLISSYNSPLHF. Full variable domain (remainder filled in from reference TRBV11-2 and TRBJ1-6): EAGVAQSPRYKIIEKRQSVAFWCNPISGHATLYWYQQILGQGPKLLIQFQNNGVVDDSQLPKDRFSAERLKGVDSTLKIQPAKLEDSAVYLCASSLISSYNSPLHFGNGTRLTVT.

The CDR3 sequence is CASSPLDKSGYTF. Written as DNA, the CDR3 is TGTGCCAGCAGCCCCTTAGACAAATCGGGCTACACCTTC. This chain joins TRBV3-1 and TRBJ1-2; D not resolved. This CDR3 spans 13 amino acids. V was pared by 4 bases and J by 8 bases, with 14 bases between. Germline CDR1 is LGHDT and CDR2 is YNNKEL (reference sequence).

The sample holds a few counts of this clonotype. This may arise from a read error, as a much more abundant clone is one base away. The chain links TRBV11-2 to TRBJ2-7, with TRBD1 matching 7 bases. The CDR3 has 14 residues. CDR1 is SGHAT, CDR2 FQNNGV, per germline. The ends lost 5 bases at V and 4 bases at J; junction bases unmatched: 8. The DNA for the CDR3 is TGTGCCAGCAGCCAGACAGGGTTCGCTTACGAGCAGTACTTC. Encoded protein: CASSQTGFAYEQYF.

This clonotype was observed a few times. This chain uses TRBV27 with TRBJ2-5; TRBD1 matches 7 bases. Germline CDR1 MNHEY, CDR2 SMNVEV (reference sequence). V shed 5 bases, J shed 6 bases, and the junction held 9 bases outside the gene matches. The CDR3 has 14 residues. The CDR3 region is CASSSRDSWKTQYF. In nucleotides, the CDR3 is TGTGCCAGCAGTAGCCGGGACAGTTGGAAGACCCAGTACTTC.

There are many counts of this clonotype. The chain links TRBV18 to TRBJ1-5; 7 bases map to TRBD1. The CDR3 length is 14 residues. Losses at the gene ends were 3 bases for V and 3 bases for J; bases not matched to a gene: 2. The germline gives CDR1 KGHSH, CDR2 LQKENI. The CDR3 DNA reads as TGTGCCAGCTCACCGACAGGGCTCAATCAGCCCCAGCATTTT. It encodes CASSPTGLNQPQHF.

The chain uses TRBV28 and TRBJ2-3, with a weak D call TRBD2 (6 bases). This CDR3 comprises 13 residues. V was clipped by 6 bases and J by 3 bases, with 10 bases between them. CDR1 is MDHEN and CDR2 is SYDVKM in the germline V gene. CDR3 sequence: CASSLGTTDTQYF. The DNA for the CDR3 is TGTGCCAGCAGCCTCGGGACTACAGATACGCAGTATTTT.

There are many counts of this clonotype. The rearrangement links TRBV12-3 or TRBV12-4 to TRBJ2-6; 8 bases line up with TRBD1. The CDR3 spans 18 residues. V lost 6 bases, J lost 2 bases, and 12 bases stayed unmatched. In DNA, the CDR3 is TGTGCCAGCAGCTCTGACAGGGGCCCCAACCCTGGGGCCAACGTCCTGACTTTC. Protein product: CASSSDRGPNPGANVLTF.